This is a list of T cell receptor beta chains from one sample in a study of a mutant IDH1 vaccine in newly diagnosed glioma. Assay used: immunoSEQ multiplex PCR; TCRdb lists only in-frame clones, some missing. The table has 70,000 to 95,000 clones, approximately 85% seen once. Their antigen targets remain unknown. Sequencing used PBMCs, obtained from a glioma patient whose treatment included an IDH1 peptide vaccine. Receptors originate from a woman between 45 and 60 years old with glioma. Each CDR3 is given with its conserved first and last residue. The D gene is left open where the match is weak. The size of a clone is reported for some rows only, either as once, few or many, or as a class for expanded clones.

D gene,J gene,V gene,clone size,CDR3 DNA,CDR3 protein
-,TRBJ2-1,TRBV28,-,TGTGCCAGCAGTTCCCGACTAGGCGCTACCTACAATGAGCAGTTCTTC,CASSSRLGATYNEQFF
-,TRBJ2-7,TRBV14,few,TGTGCCAGCAGCCAAGAGCCGGGGGTCGAGCAGTACTTC,CASSQEPGVEQYF
-,TRBJ2-3,TRBV25-1,-,TGTGCCAGCAGTGACATCTCTAGGACAGATACGCAGTATTTT,CASSDISRTDTQYF
TRBD2,TRBJ2-1,TRBV9,-,TGTGCCAGCAGCCCTCGGACTAGCGGAACCTACAATGAGCAGTTCTTC,CASSPRTSGTYNEQFF
TRBD1,TRBJ2-7,TRBV11-2,-,TGTGCCAGCAGCCATGGGACAGGGGGTTTGCACGAGCAGTACTTC,CASSHGTGGLHEQYF
TRBD2,TRBJ2-7,TRBV11-2,-,TGTGCCAGCAGCTTAGAGGCTAGCGGGGCCTACGAGCAGTACTTC,CASSLEASGAYEQYF
-,TRBJ2-3,TRBV5-1,-,TGCGCCAGCACCCCGGGGGCCAGACCTAGCACAGATACGCAGTATTTT,CASTPGARPSTDTQYF
-,TRBJ1-4,TRBV7-3,-,TGTGCCAGCAGCTTTAGACTTGGAGAAAAACTGTTTTTT,CASSFRLGEKLFF
TRBD2,TRBJ2-3,TRBV29-1,-,TGCAGCGTTGAGGCTAGCGGGACACTCACAGATACGCAGTATTTT,CSVEASGTLTDTQYF
TRBD2,TRBJ2-2,TRBV9,-,TGTGCCAGCAGCGTAGTGGCTAGCGGGGGCGGGGAGCTGTTTTTT,CASSVVASGGGELFF
-,TRBJ1-2,TRBV18,-,TGTGCCAGCTCACCAGCAGGGCCTAACTATGGCTACACCTTC,CASSPAGPNYGYTF
TRBD2,TRBJ2-7,TRBV5-1,once,TGCGCCAGCACCTTAGCGGGAGCTTCCTACGAGCAGTACTTC,CASTLAGASYEQYF
TRBD2,TRBJ2-3,TRBV6-4,-,TGTGCCAGGGGGGGACACCAGACTAGCGGGGGATCCACAGATACGCAGTATTTT,CARGGHQTSGGSTDTQYF
-,TRBJ1-2,TRBV19,-,TGTGCCAGTAGGTCAGAGGGCCCCTATGGCTACACCTTC,CASRSEGPYGYTF
TRBD2,TRBJ2-5,TRBV9,-,TGTGCCAGCAGCTCCGTCGCGGGGGGGGAGACCCAGTACTTC,CASSSVAGGETQYF
-,TRBJ1-1,TRBV9,-,TGTGCCAGCAGCGTTTCAGGGACTGAAGCTTTCTTT,CASSVSGTEAFF
-,TRBJ2-2,TRBV11-1,-,TGTGCCAGCAGACCGACAACGAACACCGGGGAGCTGTTTTTT,CASRPTTNTGELFF
-,TRBJ1-2,TRBV30,-,TGTGCCTGGAGTGTACTCTACAACCAGGGTGTTGGAGCGAACTATGGCTACACCTTC,CAWSVLYNQGVGANYGYTF
-,TRBJ1-2,TRBV6-5,few,TGTGCCAGCAGTTACGGGGGGCCGTATGGCTACACCTTC,CASSYGGPYGYTF
TRBD2,TRBJ2-3,TRBV7-2,once,TGTGCCAGCAGCTTAGGACCGACTAGCGGGAGTGGTTTAGATACGCAGTATTTT,CASSLGPTSGSGLDTQYF
TRBD2,TRBJ2-1,TRBV5-1,-,TGCGCCAGCAGCTCCCTACTAGCGGGTCCCTACAATGAGCAGTTCTTC,CASSSLLAGPYNEQFF
-,TRBJ1-2,TRBV7-9,-,TGTGCCAGCAGCTTAGCGGGGACGGACTATGGCTACACCTTC,CASSLAGTDYGYTF
-,TRBJ1-5,TRBV5-1,few,TGCGCCAGCAGCTTGGAAGGGGAGAATCAGCCCCAGCATTTT,CASSLEGENQPQHF
-,TRBJ2-7,TRBV10-3,-,TGTGCCATCAGTGAGCAAACTTACGAGCAGTACTTC,CAISEQTYEQYF
TRBD1,TRBJ1-6,TRBV6-6,-,TGTGCCAGCAGTTTGGACAGGGCCCATAATTCACCCCTCCACTTT,CASSLDRAHNSPLHF
-,TRBJ2-4,TRBV19,-,TGTGCCAGTAGTACTGGACAAAAAAACATTCAGTACTTC,CASSTGQKNIQYF
TRBD2,TRBJ2-3,TRBV29-1,-,TGCAGCGTTCATCTAGCGGGAAGTGCGGCAGATACGCAGTATTTT,CSVHLAGSAADTQYF
-,TRBJ2-3,TRBV7-3,-,TGTGCCAGCAGCCCTCAGGGCGTTAGCACAGATACGCAGTATTTT,CASSPQGVSTDTQYF
TRBD2,TRBJ2-1,TRBV9,-,TGTGCCAGCAGCCCCTCGGCGGGAGTAGGTTCCTACAATGAGCAGTTCTTC,CASSPSAGVGSYNEQFF
TRBD1,TRBJ2-1,TRBV4-1,-,TGCGCCAGCAGCCCAGAGGGGACAGGGAACAATGAGCAGTTCTTC,CASSPEGTGNNEQFF
-,TRBJ2-2,TRBV6-1,-,TGTGCCACCGGGGGGACAATTAACACCGGGGAGCTGTTTTTT,CATGGTINTGELFF
-,TRBJ1-2,TRBV19,few,TGTGCCAGTAGTATCGGTTCCGACAACTATGGCTACACCTTC,CASSIGSDNYGYTF
-,TRBJ2-1,TRBV5-1,-,TGCGCCAGCAGCTTGAAAGCTGTTGGGGGAGTCGGCGGTGAGCAGTTCTTC,CASSLKAVGGVGGEQFF
TRBD1,TRBJ2-4,TRBV5-5,-,TGTGCCAGCAGCATCGACAGGGGGCGGCTGGGCAAAAACATTCAGTACTTC,CASSIDRGRLGKNIQYF
-,TRBJ1-1,TRBV7-3,-,TGTGCCAGCAGCTTGGGATCGAACACTGAAGCTTTCTTT,CASSLGSNTEAFF
TRBD1,TRBJ2-7,TRBV28,-,TGTGCCAGCAGCCAGGGAGGACAGGGGGCCTATTCCTTC,CASSQGGQGAYSF
-,TRBJ2-6,TRBV7-8,few,TGTGCCAGCAGCAGCACCGTCCTGACTTTC,CASSSTVLTF
-,TRBJ1-5,TRBV2,-,TGTGCCAGCAGCGGAGGCAATCAGCCCCAGCATTTT,CASSGGNQPQHF
TRBD2,TRBJ2-3,TRBV7-3,-,TGTGCCAGCAGCTTAGGGATTAGCGGGAGGACAGATACGCAGTATTTT,CASSLGISGRTDTQYF
-,TRBJ2-2,TRBV27,-,TGTGCCAGCAGTTCTACTCCCGAGGCCAACACCGGGGAGCTGTTTTTT,CASSSTPEANTGELFF
TRBD2,TRBJ2-7,TRBV29-1,-,TGCAGCGTTGCTAGCGGGAGGACGTACGAGCAGTACTTC,CSVASGRTYEQYF
TRBD1,TRBJ2-5,TRBV7-2,-,TGTGCCAGCAGCCCCCAGGGGGCTGGAGAGACCCAGTACTTC,CASSPQGAGETQYF
TRBD2,TRBJ2-1,TRBV5-4,-,TGTGCCAGCAGCTTGCCGGGACTAGCGGGAGTGGATGAGCAGTTCTTC,CASSLPGLAGVDEQFF
TRBD1,TRBJ2-7,TRBV27,-,TGTGCCAGCAAAAACCGGGACAGAGTGTCGGAGCAGTACTTC,CASKNRDRVSEQYF
TRBD2,TRBJ2-1,TRBV10-2,-,TGCGCCAGCAGTTCGCCCGGACTAGCGGGAGGTCACAATGAGCAGTTCTTC,CASSSPGLAGGHNEQFF
TRBD2,TRBJ2-5,TRBV5-4,-,TGTGCCAGCAGCTTGGGAGGGGCAGGGAGGGTCCAAGAGACCCAGTACTTC,CASSLGGAGRVQETQYF
-,TRBJ1-5,TRBV7-6,-,TGTGCCAGCAGCCCCCGGGTAGGGTCCAGTCAGCCCCAGCATTTT,CASSPRVGSSQPQHF
-,TRBJ1-4,TRBV7-9,-,TGTGCCAGCAGCTTAGCGGCAGCGGGTGAAAAACTGTTTTTT,CASSLAAAGEKLFF
-,TRBJ1-4,TRBV2,-,TGTGCCAGCACCGCGGGGGTTTATGAAAAACTGTTTTTT,CASTAGVYEKLFF
-,TRBJ1-5,TRBV19,few,TGTGCCAGTAGTATCCTCGACCCCAATCAGCCCCAGCATTTT,CASSILDPNQPQHF